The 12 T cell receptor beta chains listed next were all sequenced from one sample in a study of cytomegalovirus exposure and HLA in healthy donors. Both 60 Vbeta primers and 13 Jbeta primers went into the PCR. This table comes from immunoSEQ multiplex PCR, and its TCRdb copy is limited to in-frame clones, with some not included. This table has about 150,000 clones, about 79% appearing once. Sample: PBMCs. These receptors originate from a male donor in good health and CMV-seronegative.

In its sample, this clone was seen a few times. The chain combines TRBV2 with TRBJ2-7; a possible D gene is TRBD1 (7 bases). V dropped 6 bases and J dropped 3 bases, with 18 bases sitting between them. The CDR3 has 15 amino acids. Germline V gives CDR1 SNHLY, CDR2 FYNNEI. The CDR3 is CASSLGRQGGYEQYF. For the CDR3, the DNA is TGTGCCAGCAGCTTAGGACGCCAGGGGGGCTACGAGCAGTACTTC.

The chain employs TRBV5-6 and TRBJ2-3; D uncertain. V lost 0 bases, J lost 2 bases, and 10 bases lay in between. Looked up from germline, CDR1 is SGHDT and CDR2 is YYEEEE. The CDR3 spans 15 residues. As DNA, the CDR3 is TGTGCCAGCAGCTTGGTGGGCAGACCCACAGATACGCAGTATTTT. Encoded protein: CASSLVGRPTDTQYF.

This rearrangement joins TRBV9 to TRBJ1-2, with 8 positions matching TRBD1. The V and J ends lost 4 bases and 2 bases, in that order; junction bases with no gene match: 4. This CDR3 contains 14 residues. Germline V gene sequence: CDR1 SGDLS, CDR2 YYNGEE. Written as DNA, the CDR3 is TGTGCCAGCAGCTCCCGGACAGGGAACTATGGCTACACCTTC. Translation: CASSSRTGNYGYTF.

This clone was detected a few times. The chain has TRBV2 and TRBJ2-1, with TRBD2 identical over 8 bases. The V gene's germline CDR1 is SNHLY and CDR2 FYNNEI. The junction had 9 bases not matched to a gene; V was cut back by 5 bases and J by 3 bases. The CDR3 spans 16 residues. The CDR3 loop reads CASSPTSGNFYNEQFF. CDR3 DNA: TGTGCCAGCAGTCCAACTAGCGGTAATTTCTACAATGAGCAGTTCTTC. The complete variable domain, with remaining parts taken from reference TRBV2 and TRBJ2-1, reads EPEVTQTPSHQVTQMGQEVILRCVPISNHLYFYWYRQILGQKVEFLVSFYNNEISEKSEIFDDQFSVERPDGSNFTLKIRSTKLEDSAMYFCASSPTSGNFYNEQFFGPGTRLTVL.

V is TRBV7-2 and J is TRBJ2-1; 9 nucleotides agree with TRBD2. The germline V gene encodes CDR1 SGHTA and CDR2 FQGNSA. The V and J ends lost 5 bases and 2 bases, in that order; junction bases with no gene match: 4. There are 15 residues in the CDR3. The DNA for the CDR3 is TGTGCCAGCAGCCCTCTAGCGGGACCCTACAATGAGCAGTTCTTC. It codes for CASSPLAGPYNEQFF.

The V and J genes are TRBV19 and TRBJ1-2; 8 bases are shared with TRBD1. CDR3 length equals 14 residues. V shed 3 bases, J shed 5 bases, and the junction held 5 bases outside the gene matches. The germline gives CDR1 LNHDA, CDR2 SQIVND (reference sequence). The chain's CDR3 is CASSMTGVKYGYTF. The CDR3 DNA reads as TGTGCCAGTAGTATGACAGGGGTTAAGTATGGCTACACCTTC.

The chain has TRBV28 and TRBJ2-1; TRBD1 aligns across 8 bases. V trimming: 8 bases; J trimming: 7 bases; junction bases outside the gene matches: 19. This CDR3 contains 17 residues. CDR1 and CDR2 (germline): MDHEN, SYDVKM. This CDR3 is CASPPGGTGHRGNEQFF. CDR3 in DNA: TGTGCCAGCCCCCCGGGTGGGACAGGCCATAGGGGGAATGAGCAGTTCTTC.

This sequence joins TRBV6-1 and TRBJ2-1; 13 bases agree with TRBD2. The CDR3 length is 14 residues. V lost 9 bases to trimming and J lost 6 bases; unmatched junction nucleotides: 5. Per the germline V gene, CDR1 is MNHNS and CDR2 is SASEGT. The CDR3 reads CASTSGGASNEQFF. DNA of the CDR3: TGTGCCAGTACTAGCGGGGGGGCCTCCAATGAGCAGTTCTTC.

This chain's CDR3 is CASGVPFDRGTIGSPLHF. The CDR3 coding sequence is TGTGCTAGTGGTGTACCTTTCGACAGGGGAACTATTGGGTCACCCCTCCACTTT. V is TRBV12-5 and J is TRBJ1-6; 8 nucleotides match TRBD1. The CDR3 is 18 amino acids. V lost 5 bases, J lost 10 bases, and 19 bases stayed unmatched. The germline V gene has CDR1 LGHNT and CDR2 FRNRAP.

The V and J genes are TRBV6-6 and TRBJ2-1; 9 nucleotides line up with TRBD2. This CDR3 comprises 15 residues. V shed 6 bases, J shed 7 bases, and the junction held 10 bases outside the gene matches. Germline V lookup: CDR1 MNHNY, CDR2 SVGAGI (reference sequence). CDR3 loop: CASRVAGGPGNEQFF. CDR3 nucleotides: TGTGCCAGCAGGGTCGCGGGAGGGCCCGGGAATGAGCAGTTCTTC.

In DNA, the CDR3 is TGTGCCAGCAGCGGCGGGGGCAGGAGTAACTATGGCTACACCTTC. Its protein product is CASSGGGRSNYGYTF. The gene calls are TRBV9 and TRBJ1-2, with TRBD1 as a possible D gene (6 bases). V lost 3 bases and J lost 1, with 13 bases in between. The CDR3 sequence is 15 residues long. CDR1 SGDLS and CDR2 YYNGEE come from the germline V gene.

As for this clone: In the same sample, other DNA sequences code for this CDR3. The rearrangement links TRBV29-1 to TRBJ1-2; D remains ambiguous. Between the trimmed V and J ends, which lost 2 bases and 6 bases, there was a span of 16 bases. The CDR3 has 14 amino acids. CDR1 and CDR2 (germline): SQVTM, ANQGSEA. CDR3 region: CSVERSRGRDGYTF. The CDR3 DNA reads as TGCAGCGTTGAACGCTCCAGAGGGCGGGATGGCTACACCTTC.